This is a list of T cell receptor beta chains from one sample in a study of blood T cell repertoires in COVID-19. Sequenced by immunoSEQ multiplex PCR; TCRdb stores in-frame clones only, minus some. The data show roughly 200,000 clones, more than 85% seen once. The specimen was peripheral blood. These receptor sequences come from a man aged 55 to 70 with acute or convalescent COVID-19. The CDR3 runs from the conserved cysteine through the conserved F or W. The D gene is left open where the match is weak. Size tells how often a clone was seen (once, few, many) or the class of an expanded clone, and some rows leave it out.

J: TRBJ1-4
V: TRBV5-1
D: TRBD1
size: once
CDR3: CASSLVSDRVGEKLFF
DNA: TGCGCCAGCAGCTTGGTATCGGACAGGGTGGGTGAAAAACTGTTTTTT

J: TRBJ1-5
V: TRBV5-1
D: TRBD1
size: once
CDR3: CASSQGGLNQPQHF
DNA: TGCGCCAGCAGCCAGGGGGGTCTCAATCAGCCCCAGCATTTT

J: TRBJ2-5
V: TRBV3-1/TRBV3-2
D: TRBD2
size: -
CDR3: CATMTSGGEETQYF
DNA: TGTGCCACGATGACTAGCGGGGGGGAAGAGACCCAGTACTTC

J: TRBJ1-1
V: TRBV7-9
D: TRBD1
size: -
CDR3: CASSNTGTGGSEAFF
DNA: TGTGCCAGCAGCAACACCGGGACAGGAGGCTCTGAAGCTTTCTTT

J: TRBJ2-7
V: TRBV19
D: -
size: -
CDR3: CASRRDRSSYEQYF
DNA: TGTGCCAGTAGGCGGGACCGTAGCTCCTACGAGCAGTACTTC

J: TRBJ2-7
V: TRBV2
D: -
size: -
CDR3: CASHPTGAYEQYF
DNA: TGTGCCAGCCATCCGACAGGAGCCTACGAGCAGTACTTC

J: TRBJ2-5
V: TRBV10-3
D: -
size: -
CDR3: CAISDLETQYF
DNA: TGTGCCATCAGTGATCTAGAGACCCAGTACTTC

J: TRBJ2-6
V: TRBV11-3
D: -
size: few
CDR3: CASSLNSGGANVLTF
DNA: TGTGCCAGCAGCTTAAATTCGGGAGGGGCCAACGTCCTGACTTTC

J: TRBJ2-2
V: TRBV2
D: TRBD1
size: -
CDR3: CASRAGTVNTGELFF
DNA: TGTGCCAGCAGGGCCGGGACAGTGAACACCGGGGAGCTGTTTTTT

J: TRBJ2-5
V: TRBV3-1/TRBV3-2
D: TRBD2
size: once
CDR3: CASSQSAAAGVTQYF
DNA: TGTGCCAGCAGCCAAAGTGCTGCGGCGGGGGTGACCCAGTACTTC

J: TRBJ2-7
V: TRBV11-2
D: -
size: once
CDR3: CASSLSRVSSYEQYF
DNA: TGTGCCAGCAGCCTTTCCAGGGTCAGCTCCTACGAGCAGTACTTC

J: TRBJ1-4
V: TRBV9
D: -
size: -
CDR3: CASSAAASGELFF
DNA: TGTGCCAGCAGCGCCGCCGCCTCGGGTGAACTGTTTTTT

J: TRBJ1-1
V: TRBV7-2
D: -
size: -
CDR3: CASSLEAANTEAFF
DNA: TGTGCCAGCAGCTTAGAAGCCGCGAACACTGAAGCTTTCTTT

J: TRBJ2-3
V: TRBV19
D: TRBD1
size: -
CDR3: CASSSGQGPFGTDTQYF
DNA: TGTGCCAGTAGTTCCGGACAGGGGCCTTTTGGCACAGATACGCAGTATTTT

J: TRBJ1-4
V: TRBV11-1
D: TRBD1
size: -
CDR3: CASSATGTSVEKLFF
DNA: TGTGCCAGCAGCGCGACAGGGACCTCGGTTGAAAAACTGTTTTTT

J: TRBJ2-3
V: TRBV5-1
D: -
size: -
CDR3: CASSPLRQGTDTQYF
DNA: TGCGCCAGCAGCCCCCTCCGACAGGGCACAGATACGCAGTATTTT

J: TRBJ2-1
V: TRBV27
D: TRBD2
size: few
CDR3: CASSLWGLAGARYNEQFF
DNA: TGTGCCAGCAGTTTATGGGGACTAGCGGGGGCTCGATACAATGAGCAGTTCTTC

J: TRBJ2-3
V: TRBV6-4
D: TRBD1
size: -
CDR3: CASSDLGQGAPSTDTQYF
DNA: TGTGCCAGCAGTGACTTGGGACAGGGGGCTCCCAGCACAGATACGCAGTATTTT

J: TRBJ2-2
V: TRBV11-3
D: TRBD2
size: -
CDR3: CATRPRLAGGLNTGELFF
DNA: TGTGCCACCCGACCCAGACTAGCGGGGGGGCTAAACACCGGGGAGCTGTTTTTT

J: TRBJ2-1
V: TRBV12-3/TRBV12-4
D: -
size: -
CDR3: CASSLRYNEQFF
DNA: TGTGCCAGCAGTTTACGCTACAATGAGCAGTTCTTC

J: TRBJ2-1
V: TRBV4-2
D: TRBD2
size: -
CDR3: CASSQTAGGRKYEQFF
DNA: TGTGCCAGCAGCCAAACAGCGGGGGGGCGAAAGTATGAGCAGTTCTTC

J: TRBJ1-6
V: TRBV29-1
D: TRBD1
size: -
CDR3: CSVRQGARNSPLHF
DNA: TGCAGCGTTCGACAGGGGGCGCGTAATTCACCCCTCCACTTT

J: TRBJ2-7
V: TRBV21-1
D: -
size: -
CDR3: CASSKRDGGKAYEQYF
DNA: TGTGCCAGCAGCAAGCGGGATGGGGGGAAAGCCTACGAGCAGTACTTC

J: TRBJ1-5
V: TRBV18
D: TRBD1
size: -
CDR3: CASSPVGTGNQPQHF
DNA: TGTGCCAGCTCGCCGGTCGGGACAGGGAATCAGCCCCAGCATTTT

J: TRBJ2-2
V: TRBV3-1/TRBV3-2
D: TRBD2
size: -
CDR3: CASSQDRGLAGGRGTGELFF
DNA: TGTGCCAGCAGCCAAGACAGAGGACTAGCGGGGGGAAGAGGCACCGGGGAGCTGTTTTTT

J: TRBJ2-6
V: TRBV30
D: -
size: -
CDR3: CAWSVYEGGRANVLTF
DNA: TGTGCCTGGAGTGTATACGAGGGGGGGAGGGCCAACGTCCTGACTTTC

J: TRBJ2-5
V: TRBV5-1
D: TRBD2
size: -
CDR3: CASSYGTSAETQYF
DNA: TGCGCCAGCAGCTACGGGACTAGCGCGGAGACCCAGTACTTC

J: TRBJ1-2
V: TRBV11-2
D: -
size: -
CDR3: CASSFDSNYGYTF
DNA: TGTGCCAGCAGCTTCGACAGTAACTATGGCTACACCTTC

J: TRBJ2-7
V: TRBV7-8
D: TRBD1
size: -
CDR3: CASSPGRQGARYEQYF
DNA: TGTGCCAGCAGCCCCGGGCGGCAGGGGGCCAGGTACGAGCAGTACTTC

J: TRBJ2-5
V: TRBV14
D: TRBD2
size: -
CDR3: CASSQDFASGGTQYF
DNA: TGTGCCAGCAGCCAAGATTTTGCTAGCGGGGGGACCCAGTACTTC

J: TRBJ2-3
V: TRBV6-2/TRBV6-3
D: TRBD2
size: -
CDR3: CASSPQRSGGPTDTQYF
DNA: TGTGCCAGCAGTCCCCAAAGAAGCGGGGGGCCCACAGATACGCAGTATTTT

J: TRBJ2-3
V: TRBV30
D: TRBD1
size: -
CDR3: CATRDRGLADTQYF
DNA: TGTGCCACGCGGGACAGGGGGCTGGCAGATACGCAGTATTTT

J: TRBJ2-5
V: TRBV5-8
D: -
size: -
CDR3: CASSRTVQETQYF
DNA: TGTGCCAGCAGCCGGACAGTACAAGAGACCCAGTACTTC

J: TRBJ1-6
V: TRBV4-2
D: TRBD1
size: -
CDR3: CASSQVSGGQSNSPLHF
DNA: TGTGCCAGCAGCCAAGTGTCAGGGGGACAATCAAATTCACCCCTCCACTTT

J: TRBJ1-4
V: TRBV6-5
D: -
size: -
CDR3: CASSPGGRREKLFF
DNA: TGTGCCAGCAGCCCGGGGGGGCGACGGGAAAAACTGTTTTTT

J: TRBJ2-7
V: TRBV5-1
D: -
size: -
CDR3: CASSLGWSSGYNYEQYF
DNA: TGCGCCAGCAGCTTGGGCTGGTCGTCAGGCTACAACTACGAGCAGTACTTC

J: TRBJ2-3
V: TRBV19
D: TRBD2
size: -
CDR3: CASGTSGGRTDTQYF
DNA: TGTGCCAGTGGGACTAGCGGGGGCCGCACAGATACGCAGTATTTT

J: TRBJ2-1
V: TRBV5-8
D: TRBD2
size: -
CDR3: CASSLGVSGGNEQFF
DNA: TGTGCCAGCAGCTTGGGAGTTAGCGGGGGCAATGAGCAGTTCTTC

J: TRBJ1-6
V: TRBV7-6
D: -
size: -
CDR3: CASSPVGGPVSPLHF
DNA: TGTGCCAGCAGCCCTGTCGGGGGGCCGGTTTCACCCCTCCACTTT

J: TRBJ1-1
V: TRBV6-2/TRBV6-3
D: TRBD1
size: -
CDR3: CASSYSTTGENTEAFF
DNA: TGTGCCAGCAGTTACTCGACAACAGGGGAGAACACTGAAGCTTTCTTT

J: TRBJ1-2
V: TRBV5-1
D: TRBD1
size: -
CDR3: CASSRGQEDGYTF
DNA: TGCGCCAGCAGCCGGGGACAGGAGGACGGCTACACCTTC

J: TRBJ2-5
V: TRBV7-2
D: TRBD2
size: -
CDR3: CASSSRRTSGGAGETQYF
DNA: TGTGCCAGCAGCTCCCGGAGGACTAGCGGGGGGGCCGGGGAGACCCAGTACTTC

J: TRBJ1-3
V: TRBV6-6
D: -
size: -
CDR3: CASSYLELRSGNTIYF
DNA: TGTGCCAGCAGTTATCTGGAGCTACGCTCTGGAAACACCATATATTTT

J: TRBJ1-5
V: TRBV19
D: -
size: -
CDR3: CASSIQKGSNQPQHF
DNA: TGTGCCAGTAGTATACAAAAGGGGAGCAATCAGCCCCAGCATTTT

J: TRBJ2-2
V: TRBV24-1
D: TRBD1
size: -
CDR3: CATSADRVPGELFF
DNA: TGTGCCACCAGTGCGGACAGGGTTCCCGGGGAGCTGTTTTTT

J: TRBJ1-5
V: TRBV5-4
D: TRBD1
size: -
CDR3: CASSSWGATGGGQPQHF
DNA: TGTGCCAGCAGCTCGTGGGGGGCTACAGGGGGCGGGCAGCCCCAGCATTTT

J: TRBJ1-1
V: TRBV5-1
D: TRBD1
size: -
CDR3: CASSPGTGVSPEAFF
DNA: TGCGCCAGCAGTCCTGGGACAGGGGTTAGCCCTGAAGCTTTCTTT

J: TRBJ2-3
V: TRBV9
D: TRBD2
size: -
CDR3: CASSAPGTSGGGTQYF
DNA: TGTGCCAGCAGCGCCCCCGGGACTAGCGGGGGTGGTACGCAGTATTTT

J: TRBJ2-7
V: TRBV3-1/TRBV3-2
D: -
size: few
CDR3: CASSQRTYEQYF
DNA: TGTGCCAGCAGCCAACGTACCTACGAGCAGTACTTC

J: TRBJ1-2
V: TRBV19
D: -
size: -
CDR3: CASSIPLDRTLNYGYTF
DNA: TGTGCCAGTAGTATCCCACTCGACAGGACCCTCAACTATGGCTACACCTTC

J: TRBJ2-1
V: TRBV7-6
D: TRBD1
size: -
CDR3: CASSPTGQDYNEQFF
DNA: TGTGCCAGCAGCCCAACGGGACAGGACTACAATGAGCAGTTCTTC

J: TRBJ2-5
V: TRBV3-1/TRBV3-2
D: -
size: -
CDR3: CASSQDYGGETQYF
DNA: TGTGCCAGCAGCCAAGATTATGGGGGGGAGACCCAGTACTTC

J: TRBJ2-4
V: TRBV28
D: -
size: -
CDR3: CASTQGVSRGLAKNIQYF
DNA: TGTGCCAGCACCCAGGGGGTCAGTCGGGGACTAGCCAAAAACATTCAGTACTTC

J: TRBJ1-4
V: TRBV3-1/TRBV3-2
D: -
size: -
CDR3: CASSQRANEKLFF
DNA: TGTGCCAGCAGCCAGAGGGCTAATGAAAAACTGTTTTTT

J: TRBJ2-2
V: TRBV13
D: TRBD2
size: -
CDR3: CASSLTSANTGELFF
DNA: TGTGCCAGCAGCTTAACTAGCGCGAACACCGGGGAGCTGTTTTTT